This T cell receptor (beta chain) was recovered during a study of blood T cell repertoires in COVID-19. Sequenced by immunoSEQ multiplex PCR; TCRdb stores in-frame clones only, minus some. The repertoire includes some 180,000 clones, 78% of them detected once, and around 2.8% sits in the top ten. This clone was counted only a few times. The CDR3 covers 14 residues. V lost 6 bases, J lost 7 bases, and 18 bases lay in between. CDR1 is MNHEY and CDR2 is SVGEGT in the germline V gene. Sequenced: peripheral blood. This TCR was recovered from a woman aged 80 or older with active or convalescent COVID-19. The chain joins TRBV6-2 or TRBV6-3 to TRBJ1-2; D possibly corresponds to TRBD1 (6 bases). The CDR3 region is CASSFTTGLSGYTF. In DNA form, the CDR3 reads TGTGCCAGCAGCTTTACGACAGGTTTAAGTGGCTACACCTTC.